This entry features one T cell receptor beta chain sequence. From germline, CDR1 is LGHDT and CDR2 YNNKEL (reference sequence). There are 18 residues in the CDR3. J gave up 1 base and V 0 bases, and 4 bases lay outside the gene matches. Negative isolation yielded CD8+ and CD4+ T cells; FACS enriched TEMRA cells. This sample is drawn from a study of CD8 T cells in Susac syndrome. The RNA, about 0.5 to 1 ug, was put through reverse transcription using random hexamers. TCRdb re-derived calls from the immunoSEQ multiplex PCR reads in MiXCR, one entry per CDR3 protein. The data show about 19,000 distinct CDR3 sequences, roughly 96% seen once.

This TCR derives from a human donor in good health. The chain is built from TRBV3-1 and TRBJ2-3; 13 nucleotides align to TRBD2. Sequencing was carried out using CD8+ T cells from PBMCs. The CDR3 spells CASSQDLGLAGGTDTQYF. The CDR3 DNA sequence: TGTGCCAGCAGCCAAGATCTCGGACTAGCGGGGGGCACAGATACGCAGTATTTT.